The T cell receptor (beta chain) described here comes from a study of beta chain features in type 1 diabetes. Regarding the study as a whole: Type 1 diabetes patients showed fewer insertions and more deletions at VDJ junctions. When Type 1 diabetes patients were examined, their TCRB CDR3s proved moderately but significantly shorter in all four CD4+ subsets. A closer apparent resemblance between naive, central memory and Treg TCRB repertoires was seen in patients than in healthy donors.

Via CD45RO/CCR7/CD25/CD127/CD95/CD27, cells of the CD4+ naive, central memory, regulatory and stem cell-like memory subsets were sorted. The investigators reverse transcribed all of the isolated RNA, so they sequenced expressed TCRB transcripts. The data were produced by immunoSEQ multiplex PCR, yet TCRdb's version contains in-frame clones alone and is incomplete. The data contain 310,000 or so clones, approximately 16% of them singletons. The CDR3 loop spans 15 amino acids. Germline V lookup: CDR1 SEHNR, CDR2 FQNEAQ (reference sequence). J was trimmed by 10 bases and V by 4 bases; bases with no gene match: 8. This clone was observed a few times. What it binds is unknown.

Input material: naive CD4+ T cells from blood. This TCR was sampled from a man aged 18-30 years with type 1 diabetes. The chain recombines TRBV7-9 with TRBJ2-3, with TRBD2 matching 13 bases. The CDR3 protein is CASSSGLAGDSAQYF. CDR3 nucleotides: TGTGCCAGCAGCTCTGGACTAGCGGGAGACAGCGCGCAGTATTTT.